These T cell receptor beta chains were read from a single sample in a study of T-cell reconstitution after alpha-beta-depleted transplantation in children. In TCRdb, the PCR reads were re-called with MiXCR into one record per CDR3 protein. The repertoire holds around 680,000 distinct CDR3 sequences, with 15% to 20% as singletons. The sequenced sample was PBMCs from the stem cell graft donor, obtained from the stem cell graft. These receptors all come from a human donor who donated a stem cell graft to a child with acute myeloid leukemia. The CDR3 runs from the conserved cysteine through the conserved F or W. The order of the fields is clone size, J gene, V gene, D gene, CDR3 protein, CDR3 DNA. A D gene is named only where the DNA matches it firmly. Clone size is shown for a subset of rows, as once, few, many or a class of expanded clone.

>many|TRBJ1-2|TRBV20-1|TRBD1
CSARDMGQGAHYYGYTF
TGCAGTGCTAGAGATATGGGACAGGGGGCTCATTACTATGGCTACACCTTC
>.|TRBJ2-1|TRBV10-1|TRBD2
CANPGTSGNNEQFF
TGCGCCAACCCAGGGACTAGCGGAAACAATGAGCAGTTCTTC
>.|TRBJ1-5|TRBV20-1|TRBD1
CSAPTTGTGANQPQHF
TGCAGTGCACCCACTACCGGGACAGGGGCCAATCAGCCCCAGCATTTT
>few|TRBJ2-7|TRBV20-1|TRBD2
CSASPMTSGYEQYF
TGCAGTGCTAGTCCCATGACTAGCGGCTACGAGCAGTACTTC
>many|TRBJ2-6|TRBV20-1|TRBD2
CSASSGLGGANVLTF
TGCAGTGCTAGTTCAGGACTAGGTGGGGCCAACGTCCTGACTTTC
>many|TRBJ2-5|TRBV10-3|.
CAISEGQRGEETQYF
TGTGCCATCAGTGAGGGACAGCGCGGAGAAGAGACCCAGTACTTC
>many|TRBJ1-3|TRBV7-9|.
CASSLWGSGNTIYF
TGTGCCAGCAGTTTATGGGGCTCTGGAAACACCATATATTTT
>few|TRBJ2-1|TRBV5-1|TRBD1
CASSRWTGRVGEQFF
TGCGCCAGCAGCAGGTGGACAGGACGGGTAGGTGAGCAGTTCTTC
>.|TRBJ2-3|TRBV5-1|.
CASTLEGHSTDTQYF
TGCGCCAGCACCTTGGAGGGACACAGCACAGATACGCAGTATTTT
>many|TRBJ2-4|TRBV20-1|.
CSASSGVDMNIQYF
TGCAGTGCTAGTTCGGGGGTGGATATGAACATTCAGTACTTC
>.|TRBJ2-5|TRBV7-2|TRBD2
CASSKPGLAGIQETQYF
TGTGCCAGCAGCAAACCGGGACTAGCGGGAATCCAAGAGACCCAGTACTTC
>.|TRBJ2-3|TRBV20-1|.
CSALWRGTDTQYF
TGCAGTGCGCTATGGAGGGGGACAGATACGCAGTATTTT
>many|TRBJ2-3|TRBV20-1|.
CSARPLLASTDTQYF
TGCAGTGCTAGACCTTTACTAGCCAGCACAGATACGCAGTATTTT
>.|TRBJ2-1|TRBV12-3/TRBV12-4|TRBD2
CASSRAGGPKQFF
TGTGCCAGCAGTCGAGCGGGGGGGCCAAAGCAGTTCTTC
>many|TRBJ2-5|TRBV29-1|.
CSVENGAQYF
TGCAGCGTTGAAAATGGGGCCCAGTACTTC
>many|TRBJ2-1|TRBV20-1|.
CSAAPGRFSYNEQFF
TGCAGTGCGGCTCCGGGACGGTTCTCCTACAATGAGCAGTTCTTC
>.|TRBJ2-1|TRBV11-3|TRBD2
CASSSLSGGAYEQFF
TGTGCCAGCAGCTCCCTTAGCGGGGGGGCATATGAGCAGTTCTTC
>few|TRBJ2-3|TRBV12-3/TRBV12-4|.
CASTPRGDTDTQYF
TGTGCCAGCACGCCCCGGGGAGACACAGATACGCAGTATTTT
>few|TRBJ1-2|TRBV12-3/TRBV12-4|.
CASSWAFAYSSNYGYTF
TGTGCCAGCAGTTGGGCGTTTGCTTATTCCTCTAACTATGGCTACACCTTC
>few|TRBJ2-3|TRBV7-9|.
CASSMGPGPSTDTQYF
TGTGCCAGCAGCATGGGCCCCGGGCCTAGCACAGATACGCAGTATTTT
>few|TRBJ2-6|TRBV5-4|.
CASSADGTRSGANVLTF
TGTGCCAGCAGTGCGGACGGTACACGCTCTGGGGCCAACGTCCTGACTTTC
>.|TRBJ2-3|TRBV20-1|TRBD2
CCARDQGLGGSPDTQYF
TGCTGTGCTAGAGATCAAGGACTAGGTGGATCCCCAGATACGCAGTATTTT
>.|TRBJ2-7|TRBV5-1|TRBD1
CASSLRDSGSYEQYF
TGCGCCAGCAGCTTAAGGGACAGTGGGTCCTACGAGCAGTACTTC
>many|TRBJ1-5|TRBV20-1|.
CSAVGQQLSNQPQHF
TGCAGTGCCGTGGGCCAACAGCTTAGCAATCAGCCCCAGCATTTT
>.|TRBJ2-5|TRBV7-2|.
CASSLANVPGETQYF
TGTGCCAGCAGCTTAGCGAATGTGCCCGGGGAGACCCAGTACTTC